A selection of T cell receptor beta chains follows, all from one sample in a study of blood T cell repertoires in COVID-19. The table came from immunoSEQ multiplex PCR; TCRdb's copy has only in-frame clones and leaves some out. The repertoire holds 150,000 to 180,000 clones, with approximately 73% as singletons. Sequenced material: peripheral blood. All receptors come from a woman aged 80 or over with acute or convalescent COVID-19. Each CDR3 is given with its conserved first and last residue. D genes are given only for firm matches. Clone sizes are given selectively: once, few, many, or a class where the clone is expanded.

V gene	clone size	D gene	CDR3 length	J gene	CDR3 protein
TRBV7-6	.	TRBD1	16	TRBJ2-2	CASSPRDSLNTGELFF
TRBV6-6	few	TRBD2	14	TRBJ2-1	CASTVWGGGNEQFF
TRBV2	.	.	15	TRBJ1-5	CASSEASGLKSPQHF
TRBV5-1	once	.	13	TRBJ2-5	CASSLATGETQYF
TRBV15	.	TRBD1	16	TRBJ2-1	CATSGEGGTGLYEQFF
TRBV6-5	once	.	12	TRBJ2-3	CASSQNTDTQYF
TRBV5-1	.	TRBD1	14	TRBJ2-7	CASSISGGGYEQYF
TRBV5-1	.	.	16	TRBJ2-1	CASSFFSTGAYNEQFF
TRBV10-3	once	.	14	TRBJ1-3	CAISGTVSGNTIYF
TRBV3-1/TRBV3-2	.	.	16	TRBJ1-6	CASSQEPSRGNSPLHF
TRBV23-1	.	.	17	TRBJ2-3	CASPPGQDLTSTDTQYF
TRBV7-9	.	TRBD1	15	TRBJ1-5	CASSDDRGINQPQHF
TRBV6-5	.	.	14	TRBJ2-2	CATDYSGNTGELFF
TRBV9	.	.	16	TRBJ2-6	CASSVAGTSGANVLTF
TRBV6-2/TRBV6-3	.	TRBD1	15	TRBJ2-1	CASSYRDSPYNEQFF
TRBV12-3/TRBV12-4	.	.	13	TRBJ1-3	CASSQTGDSTIYF
TRBV6-6	.	.	10	TRBJ1-1	CASWSTEAFF
TRBV19	once	TRBD1	17	TRBJ1-1	CASSILTTGPVNTEAFF
TRBV14	.	.	13	TRBJ2-4	CASSPAGWNIQYF
TRBV5-1	.	TRBD2	14	TRBJ2-4	CASSQTSGQNIQYF
TRBV3-1/TRBV3-2	.	.	14	TRBJ2-7	CASSYSDRAYEQYF
TRBV7-9	few	.	12	TRBJ1-1	CASSYSNTEAFF